The TCR beta chain described here comes from a study of cytomegalovirus exposure and HLA in healthy donors (dated by TCRdb to the late 2010s). As for the study more broadly: In an earlier analysis of approximately 500 of the donors, around 290 Gb of sequence data and 90 million to 120 million unique TCR beta sequences from 150 million to 200 million T cells were reported. Of the 300 to 500 genotyped donors, 65% to 90% were placed in the genetic ancestry cluster associated with self-reported Caucasian donors. Donor age, sex, ethnicity and CMV serostatus were compiled together with the repertoire data. An earlier analysis of 587 of the donors used high-throughput TCR beta sequencing to judge whether each TCR beta V gene segment behaved as functional or pseudogenic. A later genetic analysis used genome-wide SNP genotypes for about 55% of the 666 donors, treating that subset as a discovery cohort. To predict cytomegalovirus infection status, the study combined high-throughput TCR immunosequencing, statistical association of individual TCRs with disease status, and machine learning. Four or five DR-DQ haplotypes were handled as single units for association and clustering, since linkage in the cohort was strong. Besides the first cohort of approximately 670 subjects, a separate validation cohort made up of 120 different subjects was used. All discovery cohort repertoires had been generated using a single sequencing platform. In the later analysis, no new phenotypic data were used to find candidate immune exposures; instead, reliance was placed on TCR beta sequences and their occurrence across donors. Across some 400 genotyped donors of the cohort, an average of roughly 200,000 unique TCR beta nucleotide sequences per donor were sequenced, and 15% to 20% of those sequences were non-productive. An early release covering roughly 640 HLA-typed donors comprised 250 to 350 gigabases of sequencing data and approximately 85 million unique TCR sequences. The study profiled the T cell repertoires of 500 to 800 subjects by immunosequencing and related them to cytomegalovirus serostatus. The number of donors typed differed by locus, with about 629-640 for A, B, C, DRB1 and DQB1, 522 for DQA1, over 600 for DPA1, and some 450 for DPB1. HLA typing covered class I and class II loci at four-digit resolution. The aim of the study was to test whether cataloging public T cell receptors could identify signatures of past pathogen exposure. A later analysis re-examined previously published TCR beta repertoires from several hundred donors and added high-resolution HLA genotyping to investigate patterns of TCR occurrence.

With regard to this clone: No antigen is known for it. Base qualities are not provided; no much larger clone lies one nucleotide away.

The cohort was made up of approximately 700 healthy bone marrow donors. At the time of sampling, all cohort members were nominally healthy, though unrecorded immune exposures were likely present. The donor was CMV seronegative and was included in the group of a few hundred seronegative cohort members. A peripheral blood sample was collected from each donor, and TCR beta sequencing was performed on peripheral blood mononuclear cells. The Qiagen DNeasy Blood Extraction Kit was used to extract genomic DNA from the blood cell samples. What the work shows at the level of the full study, not this receptor alone: A later analysis found that HLA-associated TCR beta chains were more clonally expanded and had lower generation probabilities than equally common non-associated chains. A total of fewer than 200 TCR beta chains were listed by the study as associated with cytomegalovirus. Assigning TCR associations to individual alleles was difficult when HLA alleles, especially DR and DQ, strongly co-occurred. A later analysis found that most CMV-associated TCR beta chains appeared HLA-restricted, with HLA associations seemingly driven largely by CMV exposure. A further reported finding was that TCR beta sequences accurately predicted the HLA-A and HLA-B alleles for most subjects in the first cohort. A later genetic analysis reported fewer N-insertions in productive TCRs among donors in an Asian-associated ancestry cluster than the roughly 700-donor mean. Correlated functional status among segregating V segments might reflect linkage disequilibrium, but an unknown experimental factor could not be ruled out. Some IMGT-functional V segments, including TRBV6-2 and TRBV6-3, could not be told apart with the 87-base-pair reads, so those segments were excluded. The sequencing pipeline was judged likely to have produced a cluster of highly shared sequence variants as a technical artifact. Roughly uniform sequencing depth across donors was assumed in presence/absence analyses, although this assumption may not hold. Only TCR beta chains were sequenced in this cohort, and the absence of alpha or paired-chain data limited detectable features. Cytomegalovirus status was reported to be diagnosed by the classifier with high specificity and sensitivity in both the original and validation cohorts. A later analysis associated about 16,000 TCR beta sequences with specific HLA alleles at a false discovery rate of 0.05. In vitro tests confirmed that three of the cytomegalovirus-associated TCR beta chains recognize cytomegalovirus antigens. Because counts were too low, some 16 rarely observed V segments, including chromosome 9 orphons, were excluded from the earlier analysis of 587 of the donors. It was suggested by the authors that the approach could potentially be generalized to other disease states and immunological phenotypes. While some public TCRs were present in many individuals, most TCR sequences turned up only very rarely across donors. Broadly in line with IMGT annotations, most TCR beta V segments showed up in productive rearrangements about 87% or about 30% of the time in an earlier analysis of 450 to 600 of the donors. V-gene and J-gene trimming of TCR beta chains was associated with a missense DCLRE1C variant in a later genetic analysis, and the association was replicated in an independent cohort. Because HLA typing was missing for some donors at each locus, association tests included only the typed subset. A later analysis found that TCR association rates varied across HLA loci, with DRB1 alleles showing the most associated TCRs and HLA-C alleles the fewest. For the cohort, immune exposure information was limited to CMV serostatus. According to a later analysis, parvovirus B19, influenza, CMV and Epstein-Barr virus appeared linked to several top co-occurrence clusters.

Library creation used the immunoSEQ multiplex PCR assay. A mixture of 60 forward primers for TCR Vbeta segments and 13 reverse primers for TCR Jbeta segments was used in the multiplex PCR. A multiplex PCR assay on genomic DNA amplified the CDR3 region of rearranged TCR beta genes. The amplified TCR beta libraries were sequenced on the Illumina HiSeq System as 87-base-pair reads. In the authors' own workflow: Across the roughly 600 repertoires, a later analysis counted approximately 75 million unique TCR beta chains, 9.5 million to 12 million of which were shared by at least two donors. To remove PCR and sequencing errors, raw reads were error-corrected and collapsed into unique sequences using a nearest-neighbor algorithm that merged closely related sequences. Alignment of CDR3 sequences to IMGT reference sequences was used to assign V, D and J gene segments. For a sequence to be retained, a match of at least six nucleotides was required to both a V gene segment and a J gene segment. Rearrangements were classified as productive when the CDR3 lacked stop codons and remained in frame with V and J, and all other rearrangements were classified as non-productive. Following IMGT convention, CDR3 was defined as the stretch from the second conserved V-encoded cysteine to the conserved J-encoded phenylalanine. In an earlier analysis of 500 to 650 of the donors, sequences lacking an unambiguous match to a single V gene segment were excluded. In an earlier analysis of more than 500 of the donors, a V segment was called functional when productive rearrangements were above 56.7%, and segregating when the standard deviation between donors exceeded 5%. A statistical classification framework was built for diagnosing cytomegalovirus status from the catalog of TCR beta chain sequences. V and J gene assignment, in a later analysis, came from comparing TCR nucleotide sequences with IMGT/GENE-DB human TR gene sequences. Using the TCRdist pipeline, a later analysis assigned CDR3 sequences along with most-parsimonious VDJ recombination scenarios. In a later analysis, each TCR beta chain was defined by its CDR3 amino acid sequence together with its V-gene family, and reads lacking a unique V-gene family were excluded. In a later analysis, a few hundred highly shared, low-generation-probability nucleotide sequences were removed to address suspected cross-contamination and a sequencing artifact. For each public chain, a later analysis derived a clonal expansion index from normalized ranks of inferred template counts within each repertoire. Generation probabilities in a later analysis came from a VDJ recombination model fitted to out-of-frame rearrangements, and those results were checked against IGoR. In a later analysis, TCR-TCR, TCR-HLA and TCR-CMV co-occurrence was scored with hypergeometric tests, and a repertoire-size bias correction was applied to TCR pairs. To estimate false discovery rates, a later analysis permuted the HLA or CMV assignments 20 times. In a later analysis, co-occurring TCRs were grouped using DBSCAN, with TCRdist sequence similarity added in when clustering inside HLA-allele-positive subsets. For co-occurrence clustering, repertoires with fewer than 30,000 or more than 120,000 public chains were excluded, along with about five repertoires with anomalous nucleotide sharing. Drawn from immuneACCESS, this table holds only the in-frame rearrangements with V and J called that TCRdb kept. Clones are partly lost; checked studies trace under half to an unresolved V gene and leave the rest unexplained. Clone size and V and J calls were adopted from that table, with D and trimming inferred from the DNA. This sample holds some 150,000 clones; about 80% were observed only once. Approximately 2.3% of the sample rests with the top ten.

The germline V gene yields MGHRA for CDR1 and YSYEKL for CDR2. The CDR3 contains 12 residues, cysteine and phenylalanine counted. Of all the DNA, just the CDR3 is kept, 36 bases in frame from base 1. The V end loses 1 base and the J end loses 13 bases, and a stretch of 13 bases separates them. Sequences were obtained from PBMCs. The rearranged chain carries TRBV4-1 and TRBJ2-5, with TRBD1 tentatively as D gene (6 bases match). This TCR derives from a man younger than 40 in good health and CMV-seronegative. CDR3 loop: CASSQVGGATYF. The bases read TGCGCCAGCAGCCAAGTAGGGGGTGCAACGTACTTC.